The source of this T cell receptor beta chain is a study of lymphopenia after photon versus proton radiotherapy. Only in-frame clones appear in the TCRdb table, and some are missing; sequencing was by immunoSEQ multiplex PCR. The table has about 7,300 clones, 90% to 95% seen once. This clone was detected only once. The antigen is undetermined. Study results and caveats: Survival link was tested only in deceased patients; proton benefit remains a possibility. Post-nadir TCR diversity decline inversely tracked overall survival among those who died. Under photons, naive T cells and diversity fell while effector/memory populations rose.

This CDR3 is built from 15 residues. Germline V gives CDR1 SGHRS, CDR2 YFSETQ. V lost 4 bases to trimming and J lost 0 bases; unmatched junction nucleotides: 4. This specimen was peripheral blood, taken from a patient treated with photon-based radiotherapy. This TCR was sampled from a woman in her forties or fifties with cholangiocarcinoma. The genes are TRBV5-1 and TRBJ1-3, with 7 bases that match TRBD1. DNA for the CDR3: TGCGCCAGCAGCCTCGGGACAGACTCTGGAAACACCATATATTTT. Translating it yields CASSLGTDSGNTIYF.